The 23 T cell receptor beta chains listed next were all sequenced from one sample in a study of immune characterization of retroperitoneal liposarcoma. Using its own MiXCR run on the PCR reads, TCRdb lists one record per CDR3 protein. The sample yields about 10,000 distinct CDR3 sequences, roughly 26% seen once. Sequencing was performed on blood. The receptors were gathered from a male donor with retroperitoneal liposarcoma.

The rearrangement links TRBV6-1 to TRBJ2-5; 7 bases map to TRBD1. CDR1 MNHNS and CDR2 SASEGT come from the germline V gene. Trimming at V came to 4 bases and at J to 1 base, leaving 12 bases not matched to a gene. This CDR3 is 17 amino acids long. CDR3 DNA sequence: TGTGCCAGCAGTGTCGGAGACAGGGTGGGATTCCAAGAGACCCAGTACTTC. It is translated as CASSVGDRVGFQETQYF.

Ten or more counts support this clonotype. This chain uses TRBV11-3 with TRBJ2-3; TRBD1 matches 9 bases. CDR1 is SGHNT, CDR2 YENEEA, per germline. The CDR3 is made up of 17 amino acids. Losses at the gene ends were 2 bases for V and 4 bases for J; bases not matched to a gene: 10. The CDR3 nucleotides are TGTGCCAGCAGCTTAAGGAGGTCCGGGACAGGGTCAGATACGCAGTATTTT. As protein: CASSLRRSGTGSDTQYF. The full variable domain, its missing parts supplied by reference TRBV11-3 and TRBJ2-3, is EAGVVQSPRYKIIEKKQPVAFWCNPISGHNTLYWYLQNLGQGPELLIRYENEEAVDDSQLPKDRFSAERLKGVDSTLKIQPAELGDSAVYLCASSLRRSGTGSDTQYFGPGTRLTVL.

By share of the sample, this clonotype is large. The chain has TRBV6-1 and TRBJ1-6; TRBD1 agrees at 12 bases. Germline lookup yields CDR1 MNHNS and CDR2 SASEGT. V lost 4 bases to trimming and J lost 10 bases; unmatched junction nucleotides: 5. This CDR3 contains 15 residues. CDR3: CASSVGTGGRSPLHF. Written as DNA, the CDR3 is TGTGCCAGCAGTGTCGGGACAGGGGGCAGGTCACCCCTCCACTTT.

In this sample, this clonotype turned up many times. This chain links TRBV12-5 with TRBJ2-2; maybe TRBD1 (6 bases). In germline, CDR1 is LGHNT, CDR2 FRNRAP. V gave up 6 bases and J gave up 5 bases, with 19 bases separating them. This CDR3 region has 16 residues. CDR3 bases: TGTGCTAGTGGGGGGACACGGGGATGGGGGACCGGGGAGCTGTTTTTT. Translating it yields CASGGTRGWGTGELFF.

This clonotype has at least ten counts. CDR3 nucleotide sequence: TGTGCCAGCAGTCCGGGCTGGAAGAACACCGGGGAGCTGTTTTTT. As protein: CASSPGWKNTGELFF. V gene TRBV6-6 combines with J gene TRBJ2-2; D is undetermined. The CDR3 is 15 amino acids. Trimming pared 5 bases from V and 1 base from J, leaving 11 bases between. CDR1 and CDR2 from the germline V gene are MNHNY and SVGAGI (reference sequence).

The chain joins TRBV20-1 to TRBJ2-7, with D possibly matching TRBD1 (5 bases). The J call may be incorrect, as the DNA end agrees better with TRBJ2-1. The CDR3 contains 15 residues. Germline V lookup: CDR1 DFQATT, CDR2 SNEGSKA (reference sequence). CDR3 region: CSASAGRNRYNEQFF. Here the CDR3 DNA reads TGCAGTGCTAGCGCAGGGCGAAACCGATACAATGAGCAGTTCTTC.

This clonotype turned up a few times. The rearrangement links TRBV3-1 to TRBJ2-3; D not resolved. Germline-derived CDR1 and CDR2 are LGHDT and YNNKEL (reference sequence). There are 14 residues in the CDR3. Trimming removed 4 bases from V and 6 bases from J, with 14 bases in between. The CDR3 here is CASSPSASPDTQYF. In DNA form, the CDR3 reads TGTGCCAGCAGCCCGTCAGCCTCCCCTGATACGCAGTATTTT.

The gene calls are TRBV9 and TRBJ2-1; D is unresolved. CDR3 size: 14 residues. Germline V gives CDR1 SGDLS, CDR2 YYNGEE. The V end was cut by 0 bases, the J end by 6 bases, with 10 bases between. The CDR3 is CASSVEPSSNEQFF. The CDR3 DNA sequence: TGTGCCAGCAGCGTAGAACCCAGCAGCAATGAGCAGTTCTTC.

This clonotype was recorded at least ten times. The rearrangement uses TRBV5-1 and TRBJ2-2; the match to TRBD1 covers 7 bases. Germline assignment: CDR1 SGHRS and CDR2 YFSETQ. The CDR3 totals 19 residues. The V segment lost 4 bases and the J segment 3 bases; nucleotides outside the gene matches: 18. The chain's CDR3 is CASSIAGTVGSWDTGELFF. Here the CDR3 DNA reads TGCGCCAGCAGCATAGCCGGGACAGTCGGGTCCTGGGACACCGGGGAGCTGTTTTTT.

In its sample, this clonotype was seen many times. The rearrangement links TRBV6-1 to TRBJ1-2; D uncertain. This CDR3 region has 13 residues. Germline V gene sequence: CDR1 MNHNS, CDR2 SASEGT. Trimming stripped 10 bases from V and 8 bases from J, with 20 bases between. CDR3 sequence: CAILEDWKWGYTF. The CDR3 bases are TGTGCCATCCTCGAAGATTGGAAGTGGGGCTACACCTTC.

This clonotype showed up just a few times. This chain uses TRBV6-6 with TRBJ2-7; TRBD1 matches at 11 bases. The germline CDR1 and CDR2 sequences are MNHNY and SVGAGI (reference sequence). V was clipped by 3 bases and J by 1 base; unmatched bases: 2. The CDR3 runs to 15 residues. CDR3 sequence (DNA): TGTGCCAGCAGTTATGGGACAGGGGGTTCCTACGAGCAGTACGTC. Residues: CASSYGTGGSYEQYV.

This clonotype is medium-sized in the sample. The CDR3 here is CASSSGEPTGELFF. CDR3 bases: TGTGCCAGCAGCTCCGGGGAGCCCACCGGGGAGCTGTTTTTT. The V call is TRBV6-1, the J call TRBJ2-2; tentatively, D is TRBD2 (5 bases). V was shortened by 6 bases and J by 4 bases, with 12 bases between the two germline ends. Germline V gene sequence: CDR1 MNHNS, CDR2 SASEGT. CDR3 length: 14 residues.

This clonotype was detected many times. This chain links TRBV12-3 or TRBV12-4 with TRBJ2-2; TRBD2 is a possible D gene (5 bases). Trimming removed 4 bases at V and 4 bases at J, with 7 bases between. CDR3 size: 13 residues. The CDR3: CASSSRGTGELFF. The CDR3 coding sequence is TGTGCCAGCAGTTCTCGGGGCACCGGGGAGCTGTTTTTT.

The chain joins TRBV12-5 to TRBJ2-2; TRBD2 agrees at 12 bases. Per germline, CDR1 LGHNT and CDR2 FRNRAP. CDR3 size: 18 residues. The ends lost 3 bases at V and 6 bases at J; junction bases unmatched: 11. This CDR3 is CASGFLPSGGEASGELFF. The CDR3 DNA reads TGTGCTAGTGGTTTTCTCCCTAGCGGGGGGGAAGCCTCCGGGGAGCTGTTTTTT.

The V gene is TRBV6-5, the J gene TRBJ2-5; 8 bases fit TRBD2. Germline CDR1 and CDR2: MNHEY and SVGAGI. The CDR3 extends over 16 amino acids. V was clipped by 2 bases and J by 1 base; unmatched bases: 6. DNA of the CDR3: TGTGCCAGCAGTTACAATGGAGCGGGGGCCCAAGAGACCCAGTACTTC. Translating gives CASSYNGAGAQETQYF.

The rearrangement uses TRBV6-1 and TRBJ1-1; D is ambiguous. CDR1 is MNHNS, CDR2 SASEGT, per germline. With 2 bases removed from V and 5 bases from J, the gap between germline ends came to 15 bases. CDR3 size: 15 residues. CDR3 in amino acids: CASSESEGSGTEAFF. DNA for the CDR3: TGTGCCAGCAGTGAATCAGAAGGGAGTGGAACTGAAGCTTTCTTT.

This clonotype is categorized as medium-sized. This chain connects TRBV10-1 to TRBJ1-1; D is unresolved. From germline, CDR1 is WNHNN and CDR2 SYGVQD (reference sequence). CDR3 length: 13 residues. Trimming cost V 0 bases and J 2 bases, with 4 bases left between them. The CDR3 DNA sequence: TGCGCCAGCAGTGAGTCCCCTAACACTGAAGCTTTCTTT. This translates into CASSESPNTEAFF.

Turning to this clonotype: This could be a read error, since a much larger clone is one nucleotide away. CDR3 sequence (DNA): TGTGCCAGCAAGATAGCGGGGGGGTCCAATGAGCAGTTCTTC. Protein sequence: CASKIAGGSNEQFF. The chain is built from TRBV12-3 or TRBV12-4 and TRBJ2-1, with 11 bases aligning to TRBD2. This CDR3 is 14 amino acids long. V dropped 7 bases and J dropped 6; count of bases not matched to a gene: 5.

The chain combines TRBV6-1 with TRBJ1-1; 8 bases align to TRBD1. The V segment lost 6 bases and the J segment 1 base; nucleotides outside the gene matches: 4. The V gene's germline CDR1 is MNHNS and CDR2 SASEGT. This CDR3 comprises 14 residues. The CDR3 region has the DNA TGTGCCAGCAGAAGGGGACAGGAGAACACTGAAGCTTTCTTT. Residues: CASRRGQENTEAFF.

This clonotype was counted only a few times. This chain connects TRBV27 to TRBJ2-3; no firm D call. Germline CDR1 and CDR2: MNHEY and SMNVEV (reference sequence). The V gene lost 5 bases and the J gene lost 2 bases, with 8 bases spanning the gap. This CDR3 is 13 amino acids long. The CDR3 loop is CASSILYTDTQYF. DNA of the CDR3: TGTGCCAGCAGTATCCTATACACAGATACGCAGTATTTT.

This clonotype was recorded a few times. The chain carries TRBV6-4 and TRBJ2-4; no clear D gene. CDR3 length equals 15 residues. The V end lost 9 bases, the J end lost 6 bases, and 21 bases lay between the germline ends. CDR1 is MRHNA and CDR2 is SNTAGT in the germline V gene. The CDR3 sequence is CASMRYTVLRNIQYF. As DNA, the CDR3 is TGTGCCAGTATGCGGTATACAGTCCTTAGAAACATTCAGTACTTC.

This chain uses TRBV11-3 with TRBJ2-3; D gene uncertain. This CDR3 region has 12 residues. Trimming took 3 bases from V and 6 from J, leaving 7 bases between them. The germline CDR1 and CDR2 sequences are SGHNT and YENEEA. CDR3 nucleotides: TGTGCCAGCAGCTTCTTCACTGATACGCAGTATTTT. Its protein is CASSFFTDTQYF.

This chain links TRBV6-6 with TRBJ2-1; the D gene could be TRBD1 or TRBD2 (5 bases each). Judging by the DNA end, TRBJ2-7 fits better; the J call may be wrong. Germline assignment: CDR1 MNHNY and CDR2 SVGAGI (reference sequence). The CDR3 spans 12 residues. In DNA form, the CDR3 reads TGTGCCAGCAGTGGGTGGGGGAACGAGCAGTACTTC. Protein sequence: CASSGWGNEQYF.